This T cell receptor (beta chain) was observed in a study of technical replicates of blood from a few donors. The germline V gene encodes CDR1 SGHVS and CDR2 FNYEAQ. The V gene lost 5 bases and the J gene lost 3 bases, with 11 bases spanning the gap. The CDR3 spans 13 residues. Generated by immunoSEQ multiplex PCR, the TCRdb table keeps only in-frame clones and is missing some. Among tens of thousands of clones listed, roughly 94% were seen once. What was sequenced was T cells isolated from PBMCs. This chain links TRBV7-6 with TRBJ2-7, with D tentatively TRBD1 (6 bases). This TCR derives from a human donor in good health. This CDR3 reads CASSPGHSYEQYF. CDR3 sequence (DNA): TGTGCCAGCAGCCCGGGACATAGCTACGAGCAGTACTTC.